This T cell receptor (beta chain) stems from a study of CD8+CD57+ T cells in acquired aplastic anemia. Study-wide background: The study obtained an average of 3.2 ug of DNA from sorted CD4+ and CD8+ cells.

According to the study, genomic DNA was the template for TCR beta VDJ and CDR3 profiling. A single record per CDR3 protein comes from TCRdb applying MiXCR to the reads. The table shows 200,000 to 300,000 distinct CDR3 sequences, with more than 40% occurring only once. Patients included in sequencing had previously demonstrated CD8+CD57+ cell expansion by flow cytometry. The trim removed 5 bases at V and 3 bases at J, leaving 2 bases unmatched. The CDR3 is 15 amino acids. CDR1 and CDR2 from the germline V gene are KGHDR and SFDVKD. Sequenced sample: sorted CD4+, CD8+, or CD8+CD57+ T cells (not recorded which) from PBMCs. This chain links TRBV24-1 with TRBJ2-1; 11 positions match TRBD2. This clonotype originated in a human donor with aplastic anemia. CDR3 sequence: CATSAGTSGYNEQFF. CDR3 nucleotides: TGTGCCACCAGTGCTGGGACTAGCGGCTACAATGAGCAGTTCTTC.